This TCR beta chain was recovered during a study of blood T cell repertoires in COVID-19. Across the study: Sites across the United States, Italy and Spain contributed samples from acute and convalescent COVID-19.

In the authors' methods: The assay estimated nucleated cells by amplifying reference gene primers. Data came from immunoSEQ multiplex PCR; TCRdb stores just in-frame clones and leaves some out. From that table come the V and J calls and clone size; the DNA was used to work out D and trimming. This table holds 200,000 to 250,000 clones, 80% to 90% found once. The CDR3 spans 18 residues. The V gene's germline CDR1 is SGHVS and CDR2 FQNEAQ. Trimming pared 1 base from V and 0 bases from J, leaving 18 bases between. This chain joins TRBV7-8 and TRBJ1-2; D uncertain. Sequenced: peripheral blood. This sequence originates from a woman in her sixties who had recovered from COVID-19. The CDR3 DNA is TGTGCCAGCAGCTTAGGAGGCCGGAGGATAAACCCTAACTATGGCTACACCTTC. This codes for CASSLGGRRINPNYGYTF.